This T cell receptor (beta chain) was sequenced during a study of T cells after somatic rescue of genetic block. Produced via immunoSEQ multiplex PCR; TCRdb's table is partial and in-frame only. The sample yields 88,000 or so clones, about nine tenths seen once. Of note for this clone: This sample includes further DNA sequences coding for the same CDR3.

Germline V gene lookup returns CDR1 MNHNY and CDR2 SVGAGI (reference sequence). CDR3 length: 14 residues. Trimming removed 0 bases from V and 2 bases from J, with 8 bases in between. The sequencing sample was made of peripheral blood mononuclear cells (PBMCs). The chain couples TRBV6-6 to TRBJ2-7, with TRBD1 as a possible D gene (6 bases). The clonotype was recovered from a woman aged 18-35 years. The CDR3, as DNA: TGTGCCAGCAGTTACTCGACAGGAACCTACGAGCAGTACTTC. Protein product: CASSYSTGTYEQYF.